This TCR beta chain was observed in a study of T-cell reconstitution after alpha-beta-depleted transplantation in children. Unique molecular identifiers were built into the TCRbeta library. MiXCR, run by TCRdb on the PCR reads, gives a single entry per CDR3 protein. In the table there are more than 550,000 distinct CDR3 sequences, over 9.5% of which are singletons. This clonotype was observed a few times. CDR1 and CDR2 (germline): KGHSH, LQKENI. Trimming removed 6 bases at V and 11 bases at J, with 19 bases between. The CDR3 is made up of 13 amino acids. The gene calls are TRBV18 and TRBJ1-1; unclear D gene. The receptor was isolated from a human donor who donated a stem cell graft to a child with acute myeloid leukemia. The sequencing used PBMCs from the stem cell graft donor, collected from the stem cell graft. The CDR3 sequence: CASSPQTSGGAFF. Written as DNA, the CDR3 is TGTGCCAGCTCGCCTCAAACGTCGGGTGGGGCTTTCTTT. Full variable domain (rest looked up from reference TRBV18 and TRBJ1-1): NAGVMQNPRHLVRRRGQEARLRCSPMKGHSHVYWYRQLPEEGLKFMVYLQKENIIDESGMPKERFSAEFPKEGPSILRIQQVVRGDSAAYFCASSPQTSGGAFFGQGTRLTVV.